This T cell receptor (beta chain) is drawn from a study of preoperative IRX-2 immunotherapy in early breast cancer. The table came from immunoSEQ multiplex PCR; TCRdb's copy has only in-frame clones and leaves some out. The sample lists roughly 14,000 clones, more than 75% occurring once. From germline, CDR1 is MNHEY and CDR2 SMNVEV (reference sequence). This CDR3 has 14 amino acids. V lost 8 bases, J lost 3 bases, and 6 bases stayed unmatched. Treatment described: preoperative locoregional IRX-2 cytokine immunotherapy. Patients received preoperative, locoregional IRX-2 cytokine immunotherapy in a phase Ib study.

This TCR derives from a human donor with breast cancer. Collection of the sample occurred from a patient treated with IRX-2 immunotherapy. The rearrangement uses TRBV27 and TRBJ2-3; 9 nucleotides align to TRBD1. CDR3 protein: CASSRQGETDTQYF. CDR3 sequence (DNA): TGTGCCAGCTCACGACAGGGGGAGACAGATACGCAGTATTTT.